This T cell receptor beta chain was recovered during a study of CD8+CD57+ T cells in acquired aplastic anemia. Study summary: The mean DNA yield obtained from sorted CD4+ and CD8+ cells came to approximately 3.2 ug.

TCR beta VDJ combinations and CDR3 sequences were profiled from genomic DNA. TCRdb recomputed calls from the reads with MiXCR, one row per CDR3 protein. Here the sample spans 400,000 to 450,000 distinct CDR3 sequences, about two thirds being singletons. Deletions cut 4 bases from V and 7 bases from J, with 13 bases between. CDR3 length equals 13 residues. Germline loops: CDR1 SGDLS, CDR2 YYNGEE. The J gene is TRBJ2-3, the V gene TRBV9, with D unresolved. The sequence came from a human donor in good health, serving as a control. The sequencing sample was made of sorted CD4+, CD8+, or CD8+CD57+ T cells (not recorded which) from PBMCs. The CDR3 spells CASSFPRTYTQYF. In DNA, the CDR3 is TGTGCCAGCAGCTTCCCCCGTACATATACGCAGTATTTT.